Shown below are 9 T cell receptor beta chains from a single sample sequenced in a study of blood T cell repertoires in COVID-19. The method was immunoSEQ multiplex PCR; TCRdb's version includes in-frame clones alone and lacks a portion of them. The sample comprises over 80,000 clones, less than 85% of which are singletons, and less than 20% rests with the top ten. Sequences were obtained from peripheral blood. All receptors come from a woman aged 80 or over with active or convalescent COVID-19.

This clone was seen just once. The CDR3 region has the DNA TGTGCCAGCAGCTTAGACCCGCGGTTTTCCAGAGGCTACACCTTC. This codes for CASSLDPRFSRGYTF. V and J are TRBV7-2 and TRBJ1-2, with D uncertain. This CDR3 is 15 amino acids long. Germline loops: CDR1 SGHTA, CDR2 FQGNSA. V was clipped by 1 base and J by 8 bases, with 17 bases between them.

The CDR3 is CASSEPGQGRGEQYF. The CDR3 nucleotides read TGTGCCAGCAGTGAACCGGGACAGGGGCGCGGGGAGCAGTACTTC. The chain is built from TRBV6-1 and TRBJ2-7; 10 positions match TRBD1. The germline V gene has CDR1 MNHNS and CDR2 SASEGT. V dropped 2 bases and J dropped 7; count of bases not matched to a gene: 8. This CDR3 spans 15 amino acids.

V and J are TRBV20-1 and TRBJ2-7; D not certain. The V and J ends lost 2 bases and 3 bases respectively, with 5 bases between them. Germline-derived CDR1 and CDR2 are DFQATT and SNEGSKA (reference sequence). This CDR3 comprises 11 residues. The CDR3 is CSARFNYEQYF. CDR3 DNA: TGCAGTGCTAGATTTAACTACGAGCAGTACTTC.

The chain couples TRBV5-4 to TRBJ2-2, with unresolved D. Trimming cost V 4 bases and J 7 bases, with 8 bases left between them. Germline lookup yields CDR1 SGHNT and CDR2 YYREEE (reference sequence). The CDR3 totals 12 residues. Here the CDR3 reads CASSLPRGELFF. The CDR3, as DNA: TGTGCCAGCAGCCTTCCCCGCGGGGAGCTGTTTTTT.

This sequence joins TRBV6-6 and TRBJ1-5, with D uncertain. Germline-derived CDR1 and CDR2 are MNHNY and SVGAGI (reference sequence). V gave up 6 bases and J gave up 9 bases, with 15 bases separating them. The CDR3 has 13 amino acids. CDR3 sequence reads: CASSEMPEGPQHF. CDR3 bases: TGTGCCAGCAGCGAGATGCCCGAGGGGCCCCAGCATTTT.

This chain connects TRBV5-1 to TRBJ2-1; no clear D. This CDR3 contains 15 residues. Germline values: CDR1 SGHRS, CDR2 YFSETQ. The ends were cut back, 0 bases at V and 6 bases at J, with 13 bases in the middle. This CDR3 is CASSLVGRPLNEQFF. The DNA for the CDR3 is TGCGCCAGCAGCTTGGTCGGCAGGCCCCTCAATGAGCAGTTCTTC.

The chain uses TRBV9 and TRBJ1-2; 12 bases align to TRBD1. Germline trimming cut 3 bases from V and 4 bases from J; bases unmatched to any gene: 10. This CDR3 contains 17 residues. The germline CDR1 and CDR2 sequences are SGDLS and YYNGEE. CDR3 nucleotide sequence: TGTGCCAGCAGCGGCGGGACAGGGGGCGCCAGGGCCTATGGCTACACCTTC. It yields the protein CASSGGTGGARAYGYTF.

The chain links TRBV5-1 to TRBJ1-6; D is undetermined. The CDR3 sequence is 15 residues long. Germline CDR1 and CDR2: SGHRS and YFSETQ. With 4 bases removed from V and 7 bases from J, the gap between germline ends came to 15 bases. In DNA, the CDR3 is TGCGCCAGCAGCCCCCGTTTTTCGGAGAATTCACCCCTCCACTTT. Protein sequence: CASSPRFSENSPLHF.

The chain couples TRBV9 to TRBJ2-3, with TRBD2 matching 7 bases. The CDR3 is 13 amino acids. With 10 bases clipped from V and 4 bases from J, the junction kept 9 bases outside the gene matches. Germline lookup yields CDR1 SGDLS and CDR2 YYNGEE. The CDR3 loop reads CASQRDNSDTQYF. CDR3 in DNA: TGTGCCTCACAGCGGGATAATTCAGATACGCAGTATTTT.